This TCR beta chain was retrieved from a study of control samples from healthy donors and cancer patients. CDR1 is KGHDR and CDR2 is SFDVKD in the germline V gene. The CDR3 length is 14 residues. Deletions cut 3 bases from V and 0 bases from J, with 6 bases between. Here immunoSEQ multiplex PCR was the method, and the copy in TCRdb shows in-frame clones only, minus some. In the table there are 100,000 or so clones, roughly 87% of which are singletons. The sample consisted of blood. The chain carries TRBV24-1 and TRBJ2-3; D is undetermined. This TCR came from a woman between 45 and 65 years old in good health. The CDR3: CATSDPASTDTQYF. The CDR3, as DNA: TGTGCCACCAGTGATCCTGCAAGCACAGATACGCAGTATTTT.